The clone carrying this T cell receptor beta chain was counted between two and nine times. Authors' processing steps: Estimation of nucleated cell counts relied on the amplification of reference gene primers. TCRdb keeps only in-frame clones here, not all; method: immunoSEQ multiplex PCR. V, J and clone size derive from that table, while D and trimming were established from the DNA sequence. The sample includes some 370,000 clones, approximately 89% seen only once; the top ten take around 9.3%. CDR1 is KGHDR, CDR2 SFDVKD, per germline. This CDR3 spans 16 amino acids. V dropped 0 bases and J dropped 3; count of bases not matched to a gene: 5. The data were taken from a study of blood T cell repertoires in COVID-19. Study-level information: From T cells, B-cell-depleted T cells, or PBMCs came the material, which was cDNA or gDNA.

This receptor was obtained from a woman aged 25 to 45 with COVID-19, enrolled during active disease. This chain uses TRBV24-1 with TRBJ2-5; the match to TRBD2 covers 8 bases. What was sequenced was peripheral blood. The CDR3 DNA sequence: TGTGCCACCAGTGATTTGGACGGGAGGGCCGAAGAGACCCAGTACTTC. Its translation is CATSDLDGRAEETQYF.